This T cell receptor (beta chain) came from a study of cytomegalovirus exposure and HLA in healthy donors. Findings and limits, study-wide: Most TCR beta V segments were productive about 87% or about 30% of the time in an earlier analysis.

A note on this clone: Its cognate antigen is unknown.

Use of 60 Vbeta and 13 Jbeta primers characterized the PCR. As originally analysed: Unique TCR beta chains numbered around 80 million in a later analysis, with 10 million to 14 million shared. Produced via immunoSEQ multiplex PCR; TCRdb's table is partial and in-frame only. From that table come the V and J calls and clone size; the DNA was used to work out D and trimming. The repertoire holds 130,000 to 150,000 clones, about 76% seen once, with approximately 4% in the top ten. The CDR3 consists of 17 residues. Sequenced sample: PBMCs. The source of this sequence is a young man in good health and CMV-seronegative. The rearrangement uses TRBV12-2 and TRBJ2-7; the table's D gene call, TRBD1, was not cross checked with the DNA. TRBV12-2 is given as a pseudogene. In DNA form, the CDR3 reads TGTGCAAGTCGCTCTAGGGGGTCGCAGGGGTTAATCTACGAGCAGTACTTC. Translating it yields CASRSRGSQGLIYEQYF.